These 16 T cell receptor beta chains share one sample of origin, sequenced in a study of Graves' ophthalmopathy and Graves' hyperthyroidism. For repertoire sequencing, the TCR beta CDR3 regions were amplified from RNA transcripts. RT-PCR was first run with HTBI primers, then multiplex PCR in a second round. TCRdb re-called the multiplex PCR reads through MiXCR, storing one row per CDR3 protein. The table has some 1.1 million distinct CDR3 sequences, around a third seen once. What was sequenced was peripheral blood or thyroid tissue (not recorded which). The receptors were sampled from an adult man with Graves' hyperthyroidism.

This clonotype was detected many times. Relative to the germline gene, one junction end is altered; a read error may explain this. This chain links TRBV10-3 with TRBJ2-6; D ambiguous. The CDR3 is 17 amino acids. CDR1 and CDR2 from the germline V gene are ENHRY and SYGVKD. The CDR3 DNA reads TGTGCCAGCAGTCCCATAGGAGAAGGCTCTGGGGCCAACGTCCTGACTTTC. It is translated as CASSPIGEGSGANVLTF.

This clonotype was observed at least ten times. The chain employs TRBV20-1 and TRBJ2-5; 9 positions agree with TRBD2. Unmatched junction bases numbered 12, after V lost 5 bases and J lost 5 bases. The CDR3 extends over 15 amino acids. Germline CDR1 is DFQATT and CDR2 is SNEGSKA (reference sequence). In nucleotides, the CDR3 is TGCAGTGCTCCGATCTTGGCGGGGGGGCCGGAGACCCAGTACTTC. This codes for CSAPILAGGPETQYF.

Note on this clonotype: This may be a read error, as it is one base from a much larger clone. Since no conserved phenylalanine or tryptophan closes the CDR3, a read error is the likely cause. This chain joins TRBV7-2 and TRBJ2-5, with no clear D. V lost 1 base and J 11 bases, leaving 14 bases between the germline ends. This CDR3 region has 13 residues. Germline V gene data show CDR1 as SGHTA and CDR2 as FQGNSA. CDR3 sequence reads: CASSLVAANGQYY. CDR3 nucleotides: TGTGCCAGCAGCTTAGTGGCGGCCAATGGGCAGTACTAC.

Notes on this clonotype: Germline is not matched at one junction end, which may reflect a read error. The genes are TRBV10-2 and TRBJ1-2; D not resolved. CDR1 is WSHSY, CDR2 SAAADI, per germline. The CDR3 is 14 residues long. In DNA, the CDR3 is TGCGCTAGCAGTGAGTCCGGCAGAAACGATGGCTACACCTTC. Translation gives CASSESGRNDGYTF.

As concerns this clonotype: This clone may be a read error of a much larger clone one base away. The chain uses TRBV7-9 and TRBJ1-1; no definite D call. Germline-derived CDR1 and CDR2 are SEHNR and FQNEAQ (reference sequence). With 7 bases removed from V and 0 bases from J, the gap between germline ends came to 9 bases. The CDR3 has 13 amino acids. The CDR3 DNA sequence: TGTGCCAGCACCTTTACACTGAACACTGAAGCTTTCTTT. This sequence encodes CASTFTLNTEAFF.

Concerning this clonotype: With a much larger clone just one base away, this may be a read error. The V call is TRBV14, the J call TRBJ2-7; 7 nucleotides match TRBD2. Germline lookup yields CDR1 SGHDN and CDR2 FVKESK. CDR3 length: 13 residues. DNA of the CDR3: TGTACCAGCAGCCGAGCGGGGCCCTCCGAGCAGTACTTC. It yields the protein CTSSRAGPSEQYF.

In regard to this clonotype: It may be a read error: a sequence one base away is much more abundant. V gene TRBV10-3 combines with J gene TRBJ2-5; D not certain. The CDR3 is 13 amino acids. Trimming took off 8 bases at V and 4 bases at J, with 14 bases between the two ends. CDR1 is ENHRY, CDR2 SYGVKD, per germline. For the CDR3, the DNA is TGTGCCATCCAGGAGAGGAGCCCAGAGACCCAGTACTTC. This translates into CAIQERSPETQYF.

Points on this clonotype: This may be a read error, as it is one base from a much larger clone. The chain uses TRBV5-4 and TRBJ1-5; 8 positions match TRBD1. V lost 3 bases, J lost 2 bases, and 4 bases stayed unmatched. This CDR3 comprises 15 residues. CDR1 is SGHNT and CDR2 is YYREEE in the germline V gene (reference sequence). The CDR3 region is CASSSDRAGNQPQHF. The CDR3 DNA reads TGTGCCAGCAGCTCGGACAGGGCGGGCAATCAGCCCCAGCATTTT. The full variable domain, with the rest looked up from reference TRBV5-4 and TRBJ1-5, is ETGVTQSPTHLIKTRGQQVTLRCSSQSGHNTVSWYQQALGQGPQFIFQYYREEENGRGNFPPRFSGLQFPNYSSELNVNALELDDSALYLCASSSDRAGNQPQHFGDGTRLSIL.

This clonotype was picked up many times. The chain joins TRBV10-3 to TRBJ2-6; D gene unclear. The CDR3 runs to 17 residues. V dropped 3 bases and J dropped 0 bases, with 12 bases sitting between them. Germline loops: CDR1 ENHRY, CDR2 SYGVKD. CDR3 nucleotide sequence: TGTGCCATCAGTGATTTGGGGAAATACTCTGGGGCCAACGTCCTGACTTTC. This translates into CAISDLGKYSGANVLTF.

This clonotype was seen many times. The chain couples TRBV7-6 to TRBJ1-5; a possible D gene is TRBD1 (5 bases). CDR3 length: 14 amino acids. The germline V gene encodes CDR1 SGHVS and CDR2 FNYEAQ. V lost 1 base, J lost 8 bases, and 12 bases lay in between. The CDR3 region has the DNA TGTGCCAGCAGCTTAGACATTAGGGGCAAGCCCCAGCATTTT. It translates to CASSLDIRGKPQHF.

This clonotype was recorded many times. The CDR3 loop reads CASSLRQQGTEKLFF. The CDR3 region has the DNA TGTGCCAGCAGCTTACGACAGCAAGGGACTGAAAAACTGTTTTTT. The V gene is TRBV5-5, the J gene TRBJ1-4, with D perhaps matching TRBD1 (5 bases). Germline lookup yields CDR1 SGHKS and CDR2 YYEKEE (reference sequence). The CDR3 covers 15 residues. Trimming stripped 2 bases from V and 7 bases from J, with 15 bases between.

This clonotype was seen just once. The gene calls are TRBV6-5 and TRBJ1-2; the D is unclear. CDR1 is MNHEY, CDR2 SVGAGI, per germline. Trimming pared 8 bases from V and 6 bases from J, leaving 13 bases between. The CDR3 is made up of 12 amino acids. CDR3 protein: CASPAGLNGYTF. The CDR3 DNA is TGTGCCAGCCCTGCCGGTCTCAATGGCTACACCTTC.

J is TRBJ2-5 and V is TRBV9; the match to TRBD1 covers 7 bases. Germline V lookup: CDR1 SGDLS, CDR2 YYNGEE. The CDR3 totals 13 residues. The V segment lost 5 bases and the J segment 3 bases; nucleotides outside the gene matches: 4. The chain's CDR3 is CASRAQGEETQYF. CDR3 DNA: TGTGCCAGCAGAGCCCAGGGGGAAGAGACCCAGTACTTC. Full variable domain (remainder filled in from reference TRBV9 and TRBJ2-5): DSGVTQTPKHLITATGQRVTLRCSPRSGDLSVYWYQQSLDQGLQFLIQYYNGEERAKGNILERFSAQQFPDLHSELNLSSLELGDSALYFCASRAQGEETQYFGPGTRLLVL.

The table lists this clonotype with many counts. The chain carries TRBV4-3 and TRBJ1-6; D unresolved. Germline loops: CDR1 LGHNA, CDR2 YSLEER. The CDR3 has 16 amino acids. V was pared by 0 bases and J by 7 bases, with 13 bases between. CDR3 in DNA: TGCGCCAGCAGCCAAGATCGTTCCAGCCGCAATTCACCCCTCCACTTT. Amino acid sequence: CASSQDRSSRNSPLHF.

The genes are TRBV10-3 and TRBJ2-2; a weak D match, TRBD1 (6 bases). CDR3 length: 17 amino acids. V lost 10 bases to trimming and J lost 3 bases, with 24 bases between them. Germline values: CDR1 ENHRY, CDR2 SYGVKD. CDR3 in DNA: TGTGCCACCAGCCGCGAGTACCGGGACAAAGACACCGGGGAGCTGTTTTTT. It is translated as CATSREYRDKDTGELFF.

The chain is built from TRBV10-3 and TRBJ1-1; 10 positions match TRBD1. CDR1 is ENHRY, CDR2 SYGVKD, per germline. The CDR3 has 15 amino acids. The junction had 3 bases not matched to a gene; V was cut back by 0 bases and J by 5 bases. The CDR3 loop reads CAISESTGGYTEAFF. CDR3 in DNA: TGTGCCATCAGTGAGTCGACAGGGGGCTATACTGAAGCTTTCTTT.